This T cell receptor beta chain was identified in a study of blood T cell repertoires in COVID-19. No more than 2 weeks before study entry, exposed participants had met a case of COVID-19. The germline V gene encodes CDR1 GTSNPN and CDR2 SVGIG (reference sequence). The V gene lost 0 bases and the J gene lost 7 bases, with 13 bases spanning the gap. This CDR3 has 13 residues. The method was immunoSEQ multiplex PCR; TCRdb's version includes in-frame clones alone and lacks a portion of them. This repertoire shows some 200,000 clones, around four fifths found once; its top ten account for approximately 5%. This clone was picked up many times.

The receptor comes from a woman between 50 and 59 years old who had been exposed to COVID-19. The chain employs TRBV30 and TRBJ2-7, with a possible D match to TRBD1 (6 bases). Sequenced input: PBMCs or T cells enriched from blood (not recorded which). DNA of the CDR3: TGTGCCTGGAGTGTACAGGGACCAAGGGAGCAGTACTTC. Amino acids: CAWSVQGPREQYF. Complete variable domain (other parts from reference TRBV30 and TRBJ2-7): SQTIHQWPATLVQPVGSPLSLECTVEGTSNPNLYWYRQAAGRGLQLLFYSVGIGQISSEVPQNLSASRPQDRQFILSSKKLLLSDSGFYLCAWSVQGPREQYFGPGTRLTVT.